The clone carrying this T cell receptor beta chain came up once. Its antigen is unidentified. Amplification of TCR beta used genomic DNA extracted from peripheral blood. These data belong to a study of T cell repertoires in aging, cancer and after chemotherapy. Looking at the study overall: Paired samples before and after chemotherapy came from glioblastoma patients receiving temozolomide-based therapy. Whole-study results and caveats: In healthy donors, age-related TCR diversity loss mainly reflected lost richness. These repertoire data do not allow conclusions about immunological memory after chemotherapy. Across the chemotherapy interval, each cancer cohort showed higher median generation probability, suggesting thymic rebound.

Rearranged V-D-J TRB sequences were amplified with a mixed TRB-A/B primer pool. Using its own MiXCR run on the multiplex PCR reads, TCRdb lists one record per CDR3 protein. The sample has some 19,000 distinct CDR3 sequences, about 37% seen once. The source material was blood. This sequence was found in a human donor with a solid tumor.

For the CDR3, the DNA is TGTGCCGCAGGAGGAAGATATACGCAGTATTTT. Encoded protein: CAAGGRYTQYF. This rearrangement joins TRBV25-1 to TRBJ2-3, with a possible D match to TRBD2 (5 bases). The V end was cut by 11 bases, the J end by 7 bases, with 13 bases between. From germline, CDR1 is MGHDK and CDR2 SYGVNS. The CDR3 is made up of 11 amino acids.